Each of the 17 T cell receptor beta chains below was sequenced from the same sample in a study of OX40 agonist ivuxolimab in advanced cancers. The table came from immunoSEQ multiplex PCR; TCRdb's copy has only in-frame clones and leaves some out. Here the sample spans some 18,000 clones, just over 70% being singletons. This specimen consisted of CD4+ or CD8+ T cells sorted from blood, obtained in a trial of the OX40 agonist ivuxolimab. The receptor set was obtained from an adult with an advanced solid tumor such as melanoma, head and neck, liver or kidney cancer.

This clone showed up just a few times. The chain recombines TRBV27 with TRBJ2-1, with D maybe TRBD1 (6 bases). The germline V and J ends were trimmed by 8 bases and 8 bases, with 19 bases remaining between them. The CDR3 has 14 residues. Per the germline V gene, CDR1 is MNHEY and CDR2 is SMNVEV (reference sequence). The CDR3 sequence: CASCVTGLGDEQFF. As DNA, the CDR3 is TGTGCCAGCTGTGTGACAGGACTGGGCGATGAGCAGTTCTTC.

The chain combines TRBV6-5 with TRBJ2-7; no clear D gene. V was trimmed by 4 bases and J by 3 bases, leaving 4 bases between them. Germline assignment: CDR1 MNHEY and CDR2 SVGAGI. CDR3 length: 11 amino acids. The CDR3 nucleotides are TGTGCCAGCAGTTTCGGCTACGAGCAGTACTTC. Protein sequence: CASSFGYEQYF.

This chain connects TRBV13 to TRBJ2-1; TRBD2 aligns across 7 bases. Germline loops: CDR1 PRHDT, CDR2 FYEKMQ (reference sequence). The CDR3 has 17 residues. J was trimmed by 3 bases and V by 2 bases; bases with no gene match: 10. The CDR3 sequence is CASSLMASGVLYNEQFF. In nucleotides, the CDR3 is TGTGCCAGCAGCTTAATGGCAAGCGGGGTTCTCTACAATGAGCAGTTCTTC.

The gene calls are TRBV7-9 and TRBJ2-7, with 16 nucleotides matching TRBD2. In germline, CDR1 is SEHNR, CDR2 FQNEAQ (reference sequence). The CDR3 is 16 residues long. Trimming removed 4 bases from V and 3 bases from J; junction bases left unmatched: 3. CDR3 in amino acids: CASSSGLAGGYYEQYF. DNA of the CDR3: TGTGCCAGCAGCTCGGGACTAGCGGGAGGGTACTACGAGCAGTACTTC.

The gene calls are TRBV6-1 and TRBJ1-1; tentative D call: TRBD1 (6 bases). From germline, CDR1 is MNHNS and CDR2 SASEGT. The V and J ends lost 6 bases and 4 bases respectively, with 12 bases between them. The CDR3 has 13 amino acids. As DNA, the CDR3 is TGTGCCAGCAGGCAGGGACAACTCACTGAAGCTTTCTTT. Its protein product is CASRQGQLTEAFF.

The genes are TRBV2 and TRBJ1-5, with D possibly TRBD1 on 5 matching bases. Per germline, CDR1 SNHLY and CDR2 FYNNEI. The ends were cut back, 6 bases at V and 4 bases at J, with 16 bases in the middle. CDR3 length: 15 amino acids. CDR3 DNA sequence: TGTGCCAGCAGATCCGGGACCGGTGGTAATCAGCCCCAGCATTTT. Translated, it gives CASRSGTGGNQPQHF.

This rearrangement joins TRBV2 to TRBJ2-7; 8 bases are shared with TRBD2. This CDR3 is built from 11 residues. Germline V lookup: CDR1 SNHLY, CDR2 FYNNEI. Trimming removed 6 bases from V and 6 bases from J; junction bases left unmatched: 1. CDR3 amino acids: CASSAGGEQYF. As DNA, the CDR3 is TGTGCCAGCAGCGCGGGAGGCGAGCAGTACTTC.

V and J are TRBV28 and TRBJ1-1; D is unclear. The CDR3 extends over 14 amino acids. Per the germline V gene, CDR1 is MDHEN and CDR2 is SYDVKM. V was pared by 6 bases and J by 1 base, with 12 bases between. CDR3: CASSLGSQNTEAFF. The CDR3 region has the DNA TGTGCCAGCAGCCTCGGGTCCCAGAACACTGAAGCTTTCTTT.

In its sample, this clone was seen a few times. The CDR3, as DNA: TGTGCCATCACCCGGCTAGCGGGGATCAATGAGCAGTTCTTC. Amino acids: CAITRLAGINEQFF. V gene TRBV28 combines with J gene TRBJ2-1; 9 bases map to TRBD2. Trimming removed 10 bases from V and 6 bases from J; junction bases left unmatched: 10. In germline, CDR1 is MDHEN, CDR2 SYDVKM. The CDR3 spans 14 residues.

The genes are TRBV6-9 and TRBJ1-2; possible D gene TRBD1, 5 bases. The V end lost 4 bases, the J end lost 6 bases, and 6 bases lay between the germline ends. Germline values: CDR1 MNHGY, CDR2 SVAAGI. The CDR3 is 11 residues long. Here the CDR3 reads CASSSGDGYTF. The CDR3, as DNA: TGTGCCAGCAGTTCGGGGGATGGCTACACCTTC.

The V gene is TRBV29-1, the J gene TRBJ2-2; a possible D gene is TRBD2 (6 bases). With 1 base removed from V and 6 bases from J, the gap between germline ends came to 15 bases. Per germline, CDR1 SQVTM and CDR2 ANQGSEA. The CDR3 sequence is 15 residues long. The CDR3 spells CSVEGDGGRAGELFF. The CDR3 DNA sequence: TGCAGCGTTGAAGGGGACGGGGGACGAGCCGGGGAGCTGTTTTTT.

This chain uses TRBV11-2 with TRBJ2-3; TRBD1 matches 7 bases. There are 18 residues in the CDR3. CDR1 and CDR2 (germline): SGHAT, FQNNGV. The V and J ends lost 1 base and 8 bases, in that order; junction bases with no gene match: 18. The CDR3 sequence is CASSLGTGTAPTQVTQYF. In DNA form, the CDR3 reads TGTGCCAGCAGCTTAGGGACCGGGACAGCCCCAACCCAGGTTACGCAGTATTTT.

The rearrangement links TRBV6-1 to TRBJ2-7, with D perhaps matching TRBD1 (6 bases). V was clipped by 0 bases and J by 4 bases, with 10 bases between them. The CDR3 extends over 14 amino acids. From germline, CDR1 is MNHNS and CDR2 SASEGT. The CDR3 region has the DNA TGTGCCAGCAGTGAAGCGGACAGCAGTTACGAGCAGTACTTC. It is translated as CASSEADSSYEQYF.

The chain links TRBV10-3 to TRBJ2-3; D may correspond to TRBD1 or TRBD2 (5 bases each). Germline assignment: CDR1 ENHRY and CDR2 SYGVKD. V dropped 3 bases and J dropped 6 bases, with 16 bases sitting between them. CDR3 length: 15 residues. The CDR3 is CAISEGVGPGDTQYF. DNA of the CDR3: TGTGCCATCAGTGAAGGGGTCGGGCCGGGGGATACGCAGTATTTT.

This rearrangement joins TRBV7-9 to TRBJ2-7, with TRBD2 matching over 10 bases. Trimming removed 0 bases from V and 3 bases from J; junction bases left unmatched: 5. This CDR3 comprises 16 residues. Per germline, CDR1 SEHNR and CDR2 FQNEAQ (reference sequence). The CDR3 region is CASSLAGLAGVYEQYF. The CDR3 bases are TGTGCCAGCAGCTTAGCGGGTCTAGCGGGAGTCTACGAGCAGTACTTC. Variable domain in full (rest from reference TRBV7-9 and TRBJ2-7): DTGVSQNPRHKITKRGQNVTFRCDPISEHNRLYWYRQTLGQGPEFLTYFQNEAQLEKSRLLSDRFSAERPKGSFSTLEIQRTEQGDSAMYLCASSLAGLAGVYEQYFGPGTRLTVT.

The J gene is TRBJ2-7, the V gene TRBV19, with 8 bases aligning to TRBD1. The CDR3 loop spans 15 amino acids. From germline, CDR1 is LNHDA and CDR2 SQIVND (reference sequence). The V gene end was trimmed by 6 bases and the J gene end by 3 bases; junction bases not matched to a gene: 10. CDR3: CASSAGTGSLYEQYF. In nucleotides, the CDR3 is TGTGCCAGTAGCGCCGGGACAGGTTCACTCTACGAGCAGTACTTC.

This clone was counted a single time. CDR3 in DNA: TGTGCCAGCAGGCCCCGGGACCGCTACGAGCAGTACTTC. Its protein product is CASRPRDRYEQYF. The chain carries TRBV27 and TRBJ2-5, with D possibly being TRBD1 or TRBD2 (5 bases each). The DNA end is more similar to TRBJ2-7, so the J call may be wrong. The CDR3 length is 13 residues. Germline CDR1 MNHEY, CDR2 SMNVEV (reference sequence).